These 21 T cell receptor beta chains were sequenced from one sample in a study of Graves' ophthalmopathy and Graves' hyperthyroidism. The authors amplified TCR beta CDR3 regions, and they did so from RNA transcripts for repertoire sequencing. The first-round RT-PCR employed HTBI primers together with the Qiagen OneStep RT-PCR kit. A multiplex PCR was then performed as the second round. Each CDR3 protein gets one entry after TCRdb re-called the multiplex PCR reads with MiXCR. The table includes over 200,000 distinct CDR3 sequences, about 32% detected once. Input material: peripheral blood. The receptors were sampled from a man aged 50 to 60 with Graves' ophthalmopathy.

This clonotype occurred many times. The chain combines TRBV4-3 with TRBJ1-3; D uncertain. V gave up 0 bases and J gave up 2 bases, with 14 bases separating them. Germline V lookup: CDR1 LGHNA, CDR2 YSLEER. The CDR3 runs to 17 residues. The CDR3 coding sequence is TGCGCCAGCAGCCAAGACTCAGCGGGGATCACTGGAAACACCATATATTTT. Its translation: CASSQDSAGITGNTIYF.

This clonotype has a count of ten or more. The CDR3 loop is CASSPGASNTEAFF. The CDR3 DNA reads as TGTGCCAGCAGCCCAGGGGCCTCGAACACTGAAGCTTTCTTT. V gene TRBV28 combines with J gene TRBJ1-1; possibly TRBD1 for D (6 bases). The V gene's germline CDR1 is MDHEN and CDR2 SYDVKM. The CDR3 is made up of 14 amino acids. V dropped 6 bases and J dropped 1 base, with 12 bases sitting between them. The full variable domain, completed using reference TRBV28 and TRBJ1-1, is DVKVTQSSRYLVKRTGEKVFLECVQDMDHENMFWYRQDPGLGLRLIYFSYDVKMKEKGDIPEGYSVSREKKERFSLILESASTNQTSMYLCASSPGASNTEAFFGQGTRLTVV.

This clonotype was picked up a small number of times. This chain joins TRBV27 and TRBJ1-1; D possibly corresponds to TRBD1 (6 bases). CDR3 length: 11 amino acids. Germline CDR1 and CDR2: MNHEY and SMNVEV (reference sequence). Trimming removed 10 bases from V and 10 bases from J, with 16 bases in between. The chain's CDR3 is CATVVQGGAFF. The CDR3 DNA is TGTGCCACCGTGGTACAGGGAGGAGCTTTCTTT.

This clonotype was seen a handful of times. A much larger clone differs from this one at a single base, so this may be a read error. The chain joins TRBV2 to TRBJ2-7; tentative D call: TRBD1 (6 bases). Per germline, CDR1 SNHLY and CDR2 FYNNEI. This CDR3 is 15 amino acids long. CDR3 coding DNA: TGTGGCAGCAGTGACGGGACACGAGGGGCCTACGAGCAGTACTTC. It codes for CGSSDGTRGAYEQYF.

This clonotype was seen at least ten times. The chain recombines TRBV4-1 with TRBJ2-4, with 13 bases lining up with TRBD2. The CDR3 is 19 residues long. V dropped 6 bases and J dropped 1; count of bases not matched to a gene: 12. Germline CDR1 is MGHRA and CDR2 is YSYEKL. The DNA of the CDR3 is TGCGCCAGCAGACGAGGACTAGCGGGAGAAGTAGGGGCCAAAAACATTCAGTACTTC. It translates to CASRRGLAGEVGAKNIQYF.

This clonotype has ten or more counts. The V and J genes are TRBV20-1 and TRBJ2-2, with TRBD1 as a possible D gene (7 bases). The CDR3 sequence is 13 residues long. Germline V gene sequence: CDR1 DFQATT, CDR2 SNEGSKA (reference sequence). The ends were cut back, 5 bases at V and 6 bases at J, with 13 bases in the middle. The CDR3 DNA is TGCAGTGCTGACACAGGGGAGGCCGGGGAGCTGTTTTTT. Amino acid sequence: CSADTGEAGELFF.

This clonotype was recorded many times. The V call is TRBV28, the J call TRBJ2-2, with D tentatively TRBD1 (6 bases). CDR1 is MDHEN and CDR2 is SYDVKM in the germline V gene. Deletions cut 7 bases from V and 1 base from J, with 22 bases between. CDR3 size: 18 residues. CDR3 nucleotides: TGTGCCAGCACCTTATCGAATTGGGACACCGGGAACACCGGGGAGCTGTTTTTT. Protein: CASTLSNWDTGNTGELFF.

This clonotype has at least ten counts. The chain recombines TRBV5-6 with TRBJ2-7; 8 nucleotides align to TRBD1. CDR1 is SGHDT and CDR2 is YYEEEE in the germline V gene. V was pared by 4 bases and J by 4 bases, with 10 bases of the junction left unmatched. This CDR3 has 15 residues. The CDR3 region is CASSAPGQGFYEQYF. In DNA, the CDR3 is TGTGCCAGCAGCGCCCCCGGACAGGGTTTTTACGAGCAGTACTTC.

This clonotype was found many times. The chain joins TRBV10-3 to TRBJ1-5; a possible D gene is TRBD1 (5 bases). V shed 6 bases and J shed 6 bases, with 15 bases lying between them. The CDR3 extends over 14 amino acids. Germline assignment: CDR1 ENHRY and CDR2 SYGVKD. The CDR3 loop reads CAISGTLSGQPQHF. The CDR3 nucleotides are TGTGCCATCAGCGGGACCCTAAGCGGTCAGCCCCAGCATTTT.

This clonotype was detected ten times or more. This rearrangement joins TRBV25-1 to TRBJ1-1; D unclear. Trimming pared 2 bases from V and 3 bases from J, leaving 7 bases between. In germline, CDR1 is MGHDK, CDR2 SYGVNS. The CDR3 is 13 amino acids. The CDR3 region is CASSEVLDTEAFF. The CDR3 coding sequence is TGTGCCAGCAGTGAAGTGTTGGACACTGAAGCTTTCTTT.

The chain is built from TRBV14 and TRBJ1-5, with D tentatively TRBD1 (6 bases). Trimming took 6 bases from V and 0 from J, leaving 12 bases between them. Per the germline V gene, CDR1 is SGHDN and CDR2 is FVKESK. This CDR3 is 15 amino acids long. CDR3 region: CASRAQGHSNQPQHF. The CDR3 region has the DNA TGTGCCAGCAGGGCCCAGGGGCATAGCAATCAGCCCCAGCATTTT.

This clonotype was seen many times. The V and J genes are TRBV20-1 and TRBJ2-7; 7 bases are shared with TRBD2. The junction had 4 bases not matched to a gene; V was cut back by 7 bases and J by 4 bases. Germline V CDR1 and CDR2: DFQATT, SNEGSKA (reference sequence). This CDR3 has 11 residues. The CDR3 loop reads CSVASGYEQYF. In nucleotides, the CDR3 is TGCAGTGTCGCTAGCGGTTACGAGCAGTACTTC.

The rearrangement uses TRBV6-1 and TRBJ1-1, with 10 nucleotides matching TRBD1. The germline gives CDR1 MNHNS, CDR2 SASEGT. V trimming: 7 bases; J trimming: 0 bases; junction bases outside the gene matches: 5. This CDR3 has 15 residues. The CDR3 sequence is CASMAGQGVNTEAFF. CDR3 sequence (DNA): TGTGCCAGCATGGCCGGACAGGGGGTGAACACTGAAGCTTTCTTT.

In this sample, this clonotype turned up once. The chain joins TRBV28 to TRBJ1-5; D perhaps matches TRBD1 (5 bases). From germline, CDR1 is MDHEN and CDR2 SYDVKM. The CDR3 extends over 15 amino acids. V lost 6 bases, J lost 3 bases, and 15 bases lay in between. CDR3: CASSLWEGNNQPQHF. The CDR3 nucleotides are TGTGCCAGCAGCCTATGGGAGGGGAACAATCAGCCCCAGCATTTT.

This clonotype was detected ten times or more. V usage is TRBV10-2 and J usage is TRBJ2-5, with TRBD2 matching 7 bases. Germline V gene sequence: CDR1 WSHSY, CDR2 SAAADI. This CDR3 region has 14 residues. Trimming cost V 5 bases and J 5 bases; bases outside gene matches: 8. The CDR3 spells CASSKGRESETQYF. Here the CDR3 DNA reads TGCGCCAGCAGTAAGGGGCGGGAGTCGGAGACCCAGTACTTC.

At least ten counts were recorded for this clonotype. The CDR3: CASSLTGTSAYEQYF. In DNA form, the CDR3 reads TGTGCCAGCAGCCTCACCGGGACTTCCGCCTACGAGCAGTACTTC. The J gene is TRBJ2-7, the V gene TRBV7-2, with D possibly being TRBD2 (6 bases). The V and J ends lost 5 bases and 2 bases respectively, with 16 bases between them. Germline V lookup: CDR1 SGHTA, CDR2 FQGNSA. The CDR3 runs to 15 residues.

The chain recombines TRBV11-2 with TRBJ2-7; D is unclear. Trimming took 2 bases from V and 2 from J, leaving 10 bases between them. Germline V gene lookup returns CDR1 SGHAT and CDR2 FQNNGV. CDR3 length: 14 amino acids. The CDR3 nucleotides read TGTGCCAGCAGCTTACAAACAGTTCCCTACGAGCAGTACTTC. Protein sequence: CASSLQTVPYEQYF.

The chain recombines TRBV6-1 with TRBJ2-7, with D tentatively TRBD2 (5 bases). The CDR3 loop spans 13 amino acids. Germline V gene data show CDR1 as MNHNS and CDR2 as SASEGT. V was pared by 6 bases and J by 3 bases, with 12 bases between. CDR3 region: CASRTIGDYEQYF. In nucleotides, the CDR3 is TGTGCCAGCAGAACTATCGGGGACTACGAGCAGTACTTC.

In this sample, this clonotype turned up many times. V gene TRBV6-5 combines with J gene TRBJ2-4; 9 bases are a match to TRBD2. Germline V lookup: CDR1 MNHEY, CDR2 SVGAGI. With V trimmed by 8 bases and J by 2 bases, 16 bases remained unmatched. The CDR3 extends over 18 amino acids. Here the CDR3 reads CASPGDSGSPLTKNIQYF. CDR3 DNA sequence: TGTGCCAGCCCCGGGGATAGCGGGAGCCCCTTGACCAAAAACATTCAGTACTTC.

The chain employs TRBV28 and TRBJ1-5; 9 bases fit TRBD1. Unmatched junction bases numbered 7, after V lost 6 bases and J lost 7 bases. CDR3 length: 14 amino acids. Germline V gene data show CDR1 as MDHEN and CDR2 as SYDVKM. CDR3 region: CASRVQGAWQPQHF. DNA for the CDR3: TGTGCCAGCAGAGTACAGGGGGCCTGGCAGCCCCAGCATTTT.

This clonotype was seen ten or more times. This chain connects TRBV6-2 or TRBV6-3 to TRBJ2-2, with unresolved D. Germline CDR1 MNHEY, CDR2 SVGEGT. The CDR3 totals 14 residues. V was pared by 4 bases and J by 1 base, with 7 bases between. CDR3 DNA sequence: TGTGCCAGCAGTTGGGCTGGGAACACCGGGGAGCTGTTTTTT. Translating it yields CASSWAGNTGELFF.